One sample yielded the 2 T cell receptor beta chains listed below, sequenced in a study of shared clonotypes between healthy human individuals. This table comes from immunoSEQ multiplex PCR, and its TCRdb copy is limited to in-frame clones, with some not included. The repertoire consists of approximately 2.3 million clones, with 93% occurring once and the leading ten covering 0.39%. The sequencing input was naive CD4+ T cells from PBMCs. Subset given: CD45RA+ positively selected. These receptors came from a man in his late teens or twenties in good health. Some clones in this sample may be carry-over from other donors' samples.

The gene calls are TRBV7-6 and TRBJ1-1; no clear D gene. V lost 1 base, J lost 0 bases, and 9 bases lay in between. Germline lookup yields CDR1 SGHVS and CDR2 FNYEAQ. This CDR3 is built from 15 residues. CDR3 loop: CASSLVAGMNTEAFF. In DNA form, the CDR3 reads TGTGCCAGCAGCTTAGTTGCGGGGATGAACACTGAAGCTTTCTTT.

As regards this clone: The sample has other DNA sequences that encode this CDR3 too. The V gene is TRBV10-3, the J gene TRBJ2-7; D is uncertain. The CDR3 runs 11 residues. The V end was cut by 2 bases, the J end by 2 bases, with 1 base between. CDR1 is ENHRY, CDR2 SYGVKD, per germline. CDR3 nucleotides: TGTGCCATCAGTGAGGCCTACGAGCAGTACTTC. Protein: CAISEAYEQYF.